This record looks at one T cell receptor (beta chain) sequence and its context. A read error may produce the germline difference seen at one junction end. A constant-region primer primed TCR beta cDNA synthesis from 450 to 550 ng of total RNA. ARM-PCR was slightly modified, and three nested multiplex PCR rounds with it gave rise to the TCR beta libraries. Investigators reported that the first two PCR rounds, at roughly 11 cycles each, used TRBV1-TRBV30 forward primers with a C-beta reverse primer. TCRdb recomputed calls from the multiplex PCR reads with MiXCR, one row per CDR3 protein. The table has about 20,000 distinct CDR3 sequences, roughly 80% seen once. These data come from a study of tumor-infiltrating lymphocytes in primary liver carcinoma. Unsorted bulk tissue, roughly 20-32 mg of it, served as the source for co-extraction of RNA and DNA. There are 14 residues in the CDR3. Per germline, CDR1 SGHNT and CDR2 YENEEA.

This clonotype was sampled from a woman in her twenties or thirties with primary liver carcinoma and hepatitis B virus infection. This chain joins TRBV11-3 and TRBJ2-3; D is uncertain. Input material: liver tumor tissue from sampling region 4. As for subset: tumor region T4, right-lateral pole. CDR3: CASILEGPTDTQYF. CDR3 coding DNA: TGTGCCAGCATCTTAGAAGGGCCCACAGACACGCAGTATTTT.